The rows below give T cell receptor beta chains drawn from one sample of a study of glioma-infiltrating T cells. TCRdb ran MiXCR on the multiplex PCR reads and lists one entry per CDR3 protein. Found here are 90,000 to 100,000 distinct CDR3 sequences, around 37% of them singletons; the top ten hold 35% to 40%. Sequenced: glioma tissue, nonneoplastic brain tissue, or PBMCs (not recorded which). Receptors were obtained from a human donor with low-grade glioma or glioblastoma, undergoing nonglioma brain surgery, or in good health (not recorded which). CDR3s leave out the opening cysteine and the closing phenylalanine or tryptophan. A D gene is named only where the DNA matches it firmly.

D gene,V gene,CDR3 protein
.,TRBV7-6,ASSLRQGGRNTGELF
.,TRBV28,ASNPGGNMNTEAF
.,TRBV27,ASSLRGRDNEKLS
.,TRBV6-4,ASSDGLGRQF
.,TRBV6-1,ASSPSQITGNTIY
.,TRBV10-3,AISAALSSNQPQH
TRBD2,TRBV20-1,SAGGLAGAYEQY
.,TRBV28,ASSTARDTQY
TRBD2,TRBV12-3/TRBV12-4,ASSSLGTSGRAYNEQF
TRBD2,TRBV6-6,ASGRGGKNIQY
TRBD2,TRBV27,ASSAASGIYNEQF
TRBD1,TRBV19,ASSGTGLEQPQH
TRBD2,TRBV18,ASSPPRLAGGPTDTQY
.,TRBV6-6,ASNFGRATDTQH
TRBD1,TRBV20-1,SVTGGYNEQF
.,TRBV28,ASSPPQNNQPQH
TRBD2,TRBV27,ASSLSFSGGRGTQY
TRBD2,TRBV20-1,SAREAGGASVHNEQF
TRBD1,TRBV6-2/TRBV6-3,ASSAGNRGYQETQY
TRBD2,TRBV7-9,ASSLSGGAYEQY
TRBD1,TRBV6-1,ASVSGTGGSYEQY
.,TRBV5-1,ASSPQESGTQY
TRBD2,TRBV19,ASSIQRGGQDTQY
TRBD1,TRBV28,ASIQGVRIGEQF
.,TRBV9,ASSVGQYGQETQY
.,TRBV20-1,SASPGDRQY
TRBD1,TRBV2,ATKQGVGEKLF
.,TRBV27,ASSLGYTNTDTQY
TRBD1,TRBV7-9,ASSSTGGTQH
TRBD2,TRBV3-1,ASSQYRPGTSGRETQY
.,TRBV12-3/TRBV12-4,ASSRDTKGAQY
.,TRBV3-1,ASIQEYGSSPLH
TRBD1,TRBV7-2,ASALGTGNEKLF
.,TRBV7-2,ASSLDGIGKAF
TRBD1,TRBV25-1,ASSATGQSQPQH
.,TRBV7-8,ASSPENMETQY
.,TRBV7-8,ASSLATGEDTGELF
.,TRBV6-1,ASRDSNYGYT
.,TRBV19,ASNGGQRGQPQH
TRBD2,TRBV7-2,ASSLLGLSNTQY
TRBD1,TRBV28,ASILSWGQGAEQF
TRBD1,TRBV27,ASRAKQGSWF
.,TRBV28,ASGLSPGVSNQPQH
.,TRBV7-2,ASSLAPSRAYEQY
.,TRBV18,ASSPLGGSNTGGLF
.,TRBV15,ATSPRTDRRAGYT
.,TRBV27,ASSLGLDLVSSYNEQF
TRBD1,TRBV2,ASTPKGQGSSYEQY
.,TRBV19,ASSPGPSGYGYT
.,TRBV27,ASSLSGGHEQY
TRBD1,TRBV27,ASSFGTGAEGYT
TRBD2,TRBV27,ASSSSGGRETQY